This T cell receptor beta chain was observed in a study of blood T cell repertoires in COVID-19 (dated by TCRdb to 2020 to 2021). Background on the whole study: Samples covering the acute and convalescent phases of COVID-19 were provided by collaborators in the United States, Italy and Spain. The material from the prospective study consisted of cDNA or gDNA derived from T cells, B-cell-depleted T cells, or PBMCs. Subjects who had been exposed to COVID-19, were actively infected with it, or had recovered from it provided the deeply sampled blood TCRbeta repertoires that made up the dataset. The repertoires were released in a freely available public database meant as a resource for research on the immune response to SARS-CoV-2. The samples were drawn from the first 160 participants of the ongoing ImmuneRACE study and from some 1,300 subjects provided by 6 global collaborators. The sample metadata nearly always contained a de-identified subject ID, COVID-19 status, age in years and sex. Where HLA class I and class II types were available, the types were taken from metadata supplied by the sample provider, not from assay-based typing.

Overall study results and their limits: The quantity of clinical and demographic metadata differed by source and by participant and was supplied without curation.

CDR1 SGHTA and CDR2 FQGNSA were looked up in the germline V gene. V is shortened by 0 bases, J by 6 bases, and the region joining them spans 7 bases. The CDR3 contains 13 residues, cysteine and phenylalanine counted. Only the CDR3 portion is preserved as DNA: 39 bases, with reading frame beginning at the first base. In Seattle, one collaborating source enrolled patients while the infection was active and tracked those patients longitudinally over the course of disease. Whole blood was collected in K2EDTA tubes by collaborating institutions according to the institutions' own protocols. For TCRbeta analysis, collaborators shipped samples in one of three forms: frozen whole blood, isolated PBMCs, or DNA extracted from either of those sample types. TCRbeta CDR3 regions were amplified from genomic DNA by means of the immunoSEQ Assay, a bias-controlled multiplex PCR. In the authors' own workflow: Within the assay, amplification of reference gene primers was used to estimate how many nucleated cells each sample contained. Sequence reads were collapsed and filtered to measure the absolute abundance of every unique TCRbeta CDR3 rearrangement. For each sample, productive Simpson clonality was calculated by taking the square root of Simpson's diversity index across productive rearrangements. Here the immuneACCESS table is served through TCRdb, limited to in-frame sequences with V and J called. Missing clones are a known gap in these copies; in checked studies unresolved V genes cover under half, and the rest lacks a known reason. V, J and clone size reflect that table, while D and trimming were determined from the DNA. This sample gives 310,000 or so clones in total; about 90% of them show up just once. The ten biggest clones cover approximately 11% of the sample.

Notes on this clone: Its target antigen remains unknown. No base quality information exists; no much larger clone differs at one position.

The chain couples TRBV7-2 to TRBJ2-3, and TRBD2 may be the D gene, going by 5 matching bases. The sample consisted of peripheral blood. The source of this sequence is a woman aged 25 to 39 with COVID-19, enrolled during active disease. The DNA is as follows: TGTGCCAGCAGCTTAGCGAGGGTGGATACGCAGTATTTT. Translated, it reads CASSLARVDTQYF.